This T cell receptor beta chain appears in the sequencing data of a study of cytomegalovirus exposure and HLA in healthy donors. With 60 Vbeta and 13 Jbeta primers, the PCR was carried out. Sequencing was performed with immunoSEQ multiplex PCR; in TCRdb, only in-frame clones are kept and a portion is missing. This sample has fewer than 100,000 clones, with under 85% found just once. This clonotype originated in a man in his forties in good health and CMV-seronegative. The material sequenced was PBMCs.

The CDR3 is CASSPVRATSLDANTGELFF. CDR3 DNA sequence: TGTGCCAGCTCACCAGTCCGAGCGACTAGTCTTGACGCGAACACCGGGGAGCTGTTTTTT. The chain uses TRBV18 and TRBJ2-2; weak D call: TRBD2 (6 bases). V lost 2 bases, J lost 0 bases, and 22 bases lay in between. Germline assignment: CDR1 KGHSH and CDR2 LQKENI. The length of the CDR3 is 20 residues.